The 21 T cell receptor beta chains reported below all come from one sample, sequenced in a study of blood T cell repertoires in COVID-19. Sequencing used immunoSEQ multiplex PCR; TCRdb keeps in-frame clones, though not all of them. In the table there are more than 200,000 clones, under 90% of which are singletons. The sequenced material came from peripheral blood. All receptors come from a woman aged 40 to 50 with active or convalescent COVID-19.

The CDR3 reads CASRLTGVQETQYF. DNA of the CDR3: TGCGCCAGCAGACTTACAGGGGTTCAAGAGACCCAGTACTTC. The chain combines TRBV5-1 with TRBJ2-5; 7 bases are shared with TRBD1. Germline loops: CDR1 SGHRS, CDR2 YFSETQ. V lost 5 bases to trimming and J lost 2 bases; unmatched junction nucleotides: 6. There are 14 residues in the CDR3.

This sequence joins TRBV29-1 and TRBJ1-4; perhaps TRBD1 as D (5 bases). With 4 bases removed from V and 2 bases from J, the gap between germline ends came to 8 bases. The length of the CDR3 is 13 residues. The germline V gene encodes CDR1 SQVTM and CDR2 ANQGSEA. In nucleotides, the CDR3 is TGCAGCGTTGCCCGGGGGACTAATGAAAAACTGTTTTTT. It is translated as CSVARGTNEKLFF.

This chain uses TRBV7-2 with TRBJ2-1; weak D call: TRBD2 (5 bases). The germline V gene has CDR1 SGHTA and CDR2 FQGNSA. The V end was cut by 5 bases, the J end by 8 bases, with 13 bases between. The CDR3 spans 13 residues. For the CDR3, the DNA is TGTGCCAGCAGCCCTTCGGGGAGTGATGAGCAGTTCTTC. This encodes CASSPSGSDEQFF.

For the CDR3, the DNA is TGTGCCAGCAGTGAAAACCTGCCCGGGGGTCAGCCCCAGCATTTT. It encodes CASSENLPGGQPQHF. The genes are TRBV2 and TRBJ1-5; perhaps TRBD1 as D (5 bases). Trimming removed 2 bases from V and 6 bases from J, with 14 bases in between. This CDR3 is 15 amino acids long. Germline CDR1 is SNHLY and CDR2 is FYNNEI.

The chain has TRBV5-4 and TRBJ2-1, with 12 bases fitting TRBD2. Germline CDR1 reads SGHNT; CDR2 reads YYREEE (reference sequence). This CDR3 is built from 17 residues. J was trimmed by 8 bases and V by 1 base; bases with no gene match: 10. CDR3 region: CASSLKGLAGGGYEQFF. In DNA, the CDR3 is TGTGCCAGCAGCTTGAAGGGGCTAGCGGGAGGGGGTTATGAGCAGTTCTTC.

V and J are TRBV7-2 and TRBJ1-1; no definite D call. The CDR3 is 13 residues long. With 5 bases removed from V and 1 base from J, the gap between germline ends came to 8 bases. Germline CDR1 SGHTA, CDR2 FQGNSA. The CDR3: CASSRHRNTEAFF. Here the CDR3 DNA reads TGTGCCAGCAGCCGACACAGGAACACTGAAGCTTTCTTT.

V usage is TRBV5-1 and J usage is TRBJ2-1; 7 nucleotides line up with TRBD2. CDR3 length: 16 amino acids. With 2 bases clipped from V and 3 bases from J, the junction kept 8 bases outside the gene matches. Germline V gene data show CDR1 as SGHRS and CDR2 as YFSETQ. The CDR3 reads CASSFWVAGHYNEQFF. The CDR3 region has the DNA TGCGCCAGCAGCTTTTGGGTAGCGGGCCACTACAATGAGCAGTTCTTC.

This clone was counted a few times. The V call is TRBV7-2, the J call TRBJ2-5, with D maybe TRBD2 (6 bases). The length of the CDR3 is 13 residues. Trimming took 4 bases from V and 8 from J, leaving 14 bases between them. In germline, CDR1 is SGHTA, CDR2 FQGNSA. The CDR3 loop is CASSSGTPGTQYF. The CDR3 coding sequence is TGTGCCAGCAGCTCCGGGACTCCCGGCACCCAGTACTTC.

The V and J genes are TRBV11-3 and TRBJ1-2, with unresolved D. Trimming took off 3 bases at V and 6 bases at J, with 11 bases between the two ends. CDR1 and CDR2 from the germline V gene are SGHNT and YENEEA. This CDR3 is built from 13 residues. CDR3 coding DNA: TGTGCCAGCAGCTTTGCGGGAGTCGATGGCTACACCTTC. Protein product: CASSFAGVDGYTF.

V usage is TRBV19 and J usage is TRBJ1-1; D remains unclear. Germline CDR1 reads LNHDA; CDR2 reads SQIVND (reference sequence). Trimming left V 11 bases short and J 1 base short, with 11 bases between. The CDR3 runs to 12 residues. The CDR3 is CAASEGNTEAFF. CDR3 nucleotides: TGTGCCGCCAGTGAGGGGAACACTGAAGCTTTCTTT.

V and J are TRBV6-6 and TRBJ1-2; 12 bases fit TRBD1. Germline CDR1 and CDR2: MNHNY and SVGAGI (reference sequence). This CDR3 contains 14 residues. J gave up 8 bases and V 4 bases, and 5 bases lay outside the gene matches. CDR3 region: CASSSTGTGGGYTF. CDR3 in DNA: TGTGCCAGCAGTTCCACCGGGACAGGGGGCGGCTACACCTTC.

This chain uses TRBV25-1 with TRBJ1-2; D perhaps matches TRBD1 (6 bases). V shed 3 bases and J shed 7 bases, with 6 bases lying between them. This CDR3 has 11 residues. Germline V gene lookup returns CDR1 MGHDK and CDR2 SYGVNS. This CDR3 is CASSDRGGYTF. In DNA, the CDR3 is TGTGCCAGCAGTGACAGGGGTGGCTACACCTTC.

About this clone: The limits of the CDR3 on the DNA are not certain, so only TCRdb's listed CDR3 is given. The CDR3 spells CASSTSRGQGRELFF. J is TRBJ1-4 and V is TRBV2; the DNA was not used to check the table's D call, TRBD1. Per germline, CDR1 SNHLY and CDR2 FYNNEI. The CDR3 is 15 residues long, counting both termini.

The chain uses TRBV5-1 and TRBJ1-4; TRBD1 matches at 8 bases. Germline-derived CDR1 and CDR2 are SGHRS and YFSETQ. The V and J ends lost 1 base and 2 bases, in that order; junction bases with no gene match: 1. This CDR3 spans 15 amino acids. CDR3 region: CASSLQGATNEKLFF. For the CDR3, the DNA is TGCGCCAGCAGCTTGCAGGGGGCCACTAATGAAAAACTGTTTTTT.

V is TRBV21-1 and J is TRBJ2-7; TRBD1 is the table's D call and was not checked against the DNA. TRBV21-1 is tagged as a pseudogene. The CDR3 totals 15 residues. The CDR3 nucleotides read TGTGCCAGCAGCAAAGAGGGCCAAGGGGGCTACGAGCAGTACTTC. The encoded protein is CASSKEGQGGYEQYF.

The CDR3 region is CASSLDPAGQGNYGYTF. The CDR3 DNA follows: TGTGCCAGCAGCTTAGACCCAGCGGGACAGGGGAACTATGGCTACACCTTC. The chain couples TRBV11-3 to TRBJ1-2; TRBD1 aligns across 10 bases. The CDR3 extends over 17 amino acids. The V gene's germline CDR1 is SGHNT and CDR2 YENEEA. The junction had 6 bases not matched to a gene; V was cut back by 0 bases and J by 2 bases. Full variable domain (missing parts from reference TRBV11-3 and TRBJ1-2): EAGVVQSPRYKIIEKKQPVAFWCNPISGHNTLYWYLQNLGQGPELLIRYENEEAVDDSQLPKDRFSAERLKGVDSTLKIQPAELGDSAVYLCASSLDPAGQGNYGYTFGSGTRLTVV.

The V call is TRBV3-1 (or the pseudogene TRBV3-2), the J call TRBJ2-1; 10 bases line up with TRBD1. The germline gives CDR1 LGHDT, CDR2 YNNKEL (reference sequence). The CDR3 is 16 residues long. The junction had 10 bases not matched to a gene; V was cut back by 2 bases and J by 9 bases. The CDR3 reads CASSQQPGQGTSEQFF. The CDR3 region has the DNA TGTGCCAGCAGCCAACAGCCGGGACAGGGGACCTCTGAGCAGTTCTTC.

This rearrangement joins TRBV10-3 to TRBJ1-2; D possibly corresponds to TRBD1 (6 bases). CDR3 length: 13 amino acids. Per germline, CDR1 ENHRY and CDR2 SYGVKD. With 11 bases removed from V and 4 bases from J, the gap between germline ends came to 17 bases. The CDR3 here is CAVQGGTSYGYTF. The CDR3 nucleotides read TGTGCCGTCCAAGGGGGGACTAGCTATGGCTACACCTTC.

The rearrangement uses TRBV27 and TRBJ1-5; maybe TRBD1 (5 bases). Germline CDR1 MNHEY, CDR2 SMNVEV (reference sequence). V was shortened by 5 bases and J by 3 bases, with 23 bases between the two germline ends. The CDR3 sequence is 18 residues long. DNA of the CDR3: TGTGCCAGCAGTCCTATCCTCCCATTAGGGGCAAACAATCAGCCCCAGCATTTT. It specifies CASSPILPLGANNQPQHF.

V gene TRBV6-5 combines with J gene TRBJ1-1; 10 bases match TRBD1. Germline-derived CDR1 and CDR2 are MNHEY and SVGAGI. There are 16 residues in the CDR3. Trimming removed 4 bases from V and 6 bases from J; junction bases left unmatched: 11. As DNA, the CDR3 is TGTGCCAGCAGTTCAGCCGGGGGACAGGGGAGGGCTGAAGCTTTCTTT. It codes for CASSSAGGQGRAEAFF.

The chain is built from TRBV28 and TRBJ1-6; 11 nucleotides line up with TRBD1. This CDR3 has 16 amino acids. Germline V gene sequence: CDR1 MDHEN, CDR2 SYDVKM. The V gene end was trimmed by 5 bases and the J gene end by 10 bases; junction bases not matched to a gene: 10. CDR3 amino acids: CASSSGQGAYGSPLHF. The CDR3 coding sequence is TGTGCCAGCAGTAGCGGACAGGGGGCTTATGGATCACCCCTCCACTTT.